The 7 T cell receptor beta chains given below trace back to one sample, sequenced in a study of cytomegalovirus exposure and HLA in healthy donors. The PCR made use of 60 Vbeta and 13 Jbeta primers. The table came from immunoSEQ multiplex PCR; TCRdb's copy has only in-frame clones and leaves some out. The sample carries around 150,000 clones, about four fifths recorded once. Material for sequencing was PBMCs. The source of these receptors is a young man in good health and CMV-seronegative.

The V and J genes are TRBV2 and TRBJ1-5; D might be TRBD1 (5 bases). Germline CDR1 SNHLY, CDR2 FYNNEI. This CDR3 has 13 residues. Trimming took 9 bases from V and 0 from J, leaving 9 bases between them. The CDR3 reads CASSGFSNQPQHF. The DNA of the CDR3 is TGTGCCAGTTCAGGGTTTAGCAATCAGCCCCAGCATTTT.

The CDR3 is CSVGQGKDYEQYF. The DNA for the CDR3 is TGCAGCGTCGGACAGGGGAAGGACTACGAGCAGTACTTC. V and J are TRBV29-1 and TRBJ2-7, with 9 bases lining up with TRBD1. The CDR3 has 13 residues. The J segment lost 3 bases and the V segment lost 6 bases, leaving 6 bases of the junction unmatched. Germline V gives CDR1 SQVTM, CDR2 ANQGSEA.

Concerning this clone: At one end the junction does not follow the germline gene, possibly because of a read error. CDR3 sequence reads: CASSFYPHRDNYGYPF. The CDR3 DNA is TGCGCCAGCAGCTTTTATCCCCACAGGGACAACTATGGCTACCCCTTC. This chain links TRBV5-1 with TRBJ1-2; D may be TRBD1 (6 bases). This CDR3 contains 16 residues. The germline CDR1 and CDR2 sequences are SGHRS and YFSETQ. Full variable domain (rest looked up from reference TRBV5-1 and TRBJ1-2): KAGVTQTPRYLIKTRGQQVTLSCSPISGHRSVSWYQQTPGQGLQFLFEYFSETQRNKGNFPGRFSGRQFSNSRSEMNVSTLELGDSALYLCASSFYPHRDNYGYPFGSGTRLTVV.

This chain connects TRBV28 to TRBJ1-2; TRBD1 matches at 7 bases. The CDR3 is made up of 18 amino acids. V lost 3 bases to trimming and J lost 2 bases; unmatched junction nucleotides: 15. Germline V gene data show CDR1 as MDHEN and CDR2 as SYDVKM. The CDR3 loop is CASSLTPDRPAGNYGYTF. CDR3 nucleotide sequence: TGTGCCAGCAGTTTGACACCGGACAGGCCGGCGGGGAACTATGGCTACACCTTC.

In its sample, this clone was seen once. This sequence joins TRBV10-3 and TRBJ2-3; D is possibly TRBD2 (5 bases). Germline assignment: CDR1 ENHRY and CDR2 SYGVKD. This CDR3 has 16 amino acids. V shed 3 bases and J shed 0 bases, with 13 bases lying between them. CDR3 sequence reads: CAISDSSRGSTDTQYF. The CDR3 DNA reads TGTGCCATCAGTGATAGCTCCCGGGGTAGCACAGATACGCAGTATTTT.

The chain uses TRBV29-1 and TRBJ2-3; no reliable D call. Germline V gives CDR1 SQVTM, CDR2 ANQGSEA. The CDR3 totals 11 residues. With 7 bases removed from V and 8 bases from J, the gap between germline ends came to 13 bases. The chain's CDR3 is CSGRTRGTQYF. The CDR3 DNA sequence: TGCAGCGGCCGAACGAGAGGTACGCAGTATTTT.

The CDR3 is CASSTGHLQETQYF. CDR3 DNA sequence: TGCGCCAGCAGCACGGGACACCTTCAAGAGACCCAGTACTTC. The rearrangement joins TRBV5-1 to TRBJ2-5, with TRBD1 as a possible D gene (6 bases). V was cut by 4 bases and J by 2 bases, with 12 bases left in between. CDR3 length: 14 amino acids. In germline, CDR1 is SGHRS, CDR2 YFSETQ. The complete variable domain, with remaining parts taken from reference TRBV5-1 and TRBJ2-5, reads KAGVTQTPRYLIKTRGQQVTLSCSPISGHRSVSWYQQTPGQGLQFLFEYFSETQRNKGNFPGRFSGRQFSNSRSEMNVSTLELGDSALYLCASSTGHLQETQYFGPGTRLLVL.